These 17 T cell receptor beta chains were all obtained from the same sample, sequenced in a study of CD8 T cells in Susac syndrome. A quantity of about 0.5 to 1 ug RNA underwent reverse transcription using random hexamers. TCRdb redid the calling of the immunoSEQ multiplex PCR reads with MiXCR, one entry per CDR3 protein. Among about 120,000 distinct CDR3 sequences listed, around 90% were seen once. The source material was CD4+ T cells from PBMCs. These TCRs come from a human donor in good health.

This chain connects TRBV7-6 to TRBJ2-3; D not certain. The germline gives CDR1 SGHVS, CDR2 FNYEAQ. The CDR3 consists of 14 residues. V lost 1 base to trimming and J lost 0 bases, with 5 bases between them. This CDR3 reads CASSLGLSTDTQYF. The CDR3, as DNA: TGTGCCAGCAGCTTAGGTCTAAGCACAGATACGCAGTATTTT.

The CDR3: CASGGNSNQPQHF. CDR3 in DNA: TGTGCCAGCGGAGGGAATAGCAATCAGCCCCAGCATTTT. The chain recombines TRBV7-2 with TRBJ1-5; D uncertain. V lost 8 bases and J 0 bases, leaving 8 bases between the germline ends. Germline V gene data show CDR1 as SGHTA and CDR2 as FQGNSA. The CDR3 has 13 amino acids.

This clonotype was counted once. This chain uses TRBV20-1 with TRBJ2-3; 11 nucleotides align to TRBD2. Germline CDR1 is DFQATT and CDR2 is SNEGSKA (reference sequence). J lost 2 bases, V lost 4 bases, and 20 bases had no gene match. The CDR3 is 20 amino acids. CDR3: CSAILLPTSGAKISTDTQYF. As DNA, the CDR3 is TGCAGTGCTATCCTTTTGCCGACTAGCGGGGCGAAGATCTCCACAGATACGCAGTATTTT.

The rearrangement uses TRBV29-1 and TRBJ2-5, with no clear D. Germline V gene data show CDR1 as SQVTM and CDR2 as ANQGSEA. The germline V and J ends were trimmed by 5 bases and 2 bases, with 9 bases remaining between them. The length of the CDR3 is 12 residues. CDR3 amino acids: CSVSVEQETQYF. CDR3 coding DNA: TGCAGCGTTTCAGTCGAACAAGAGACCCAGTACTTC.

The chain links TRBV6-6 to TRBJ1-1; 9 positions agree with TRBD1. The CDR3 runs 16 residues. Germline CDR1 reads MNHNY; CDR2 reads SVGAGI (reference sequence). V shed 6 bases, J shed 3 bases, and the junction held 11 bases outside the gene matches. The CDR3, as DNA: TGTGCCAGCAGCCCTTCACAGGGGGCGGGGGACACTGAAGCTTTCTTT. Residues: CASSPSQGAGDTEAFF.

V and J are TRBV7-9 and TRBJ2-7; tentatively, D is TRBD2 (6 bases). Between the trimmed V and J ends, which lost 4 bases and 3 bases, there was a span of 19 bases. Germline CDR1 SEHNR, CDR2 FQNEAQ (reference sequence). This CDR3 has 16 residues. CDR3 DNA: TGTGCCAGCAGCTCAGTGCGGGGACCGGGAGACTACGAGCAGTACTTC. This sequence encodes CASSSVRGPGDYEQYF.

This chain joins TRBV20-1 and TRBJ1-2; tentative D call: TRBD1 (6 bases). V was pared by 3 bases and J by 8 bases, with 16 bases between. The germline V gene has CDR1 DFQATT and CDR2 SNEGSKA (reference sequence). The CDR3 contains 13 residues. The CDR3, as DNA: TGCAGTGCTAGGGCCGGGACAACTTACGGCTACACCTTC. Translation gives CSARAGTTYGYTF.

This clonotype was counted between two and nine times. This chain joins TRBV5-1 and TRBJ2-5; D uncertain. CDR3 length: 14 amino acids. Deletions cut 4 bases from V and 2 bases from J, with 12 bases between. Germline V gene data show CDR1 as SGHRS and CDR2 as YFSETQ. The CDR3 nucleotides read TGCGCCAGCAGCGGTACTAAGGTACAAGAGACCCAGTACTTC. Protein sequence: CASSGTKVQETQYF.

This clonotype was observed a handful of times. The junction shows a germline mismatch at one end, possibly a read error. CDR3 nucleotide sequence: TGTGCCAGCTCTCCACCGGGACGAACCACCTACGAGCAGTACTTC. Translating gives CASSPPGRTTYEQYF. The gene calls are TRBV18 and TRBJ2-7; D possibly uses TRBD1 or TRBD2 (5 bases each). Germline CDR1 KGHSH, CDR2 LQKENI. The CDR3 is made up of 15 amino acids. The full variable domain, completed using reference TRBV18 and TRBJ2-7, is NAGVMQNPRHLVRRRGQEARLRCSPMKGHSHVYWYRQLPEEGLKFMVYLQKENIIDESGMPKERFSAEFPKEGPSILRIQQVVRGDSAAYFCASSPPGRTTYEQYFGPGTRLTVT.

The chain joins TRBV9 to TRBJ2-7; 7 bases line up with TRBD1. There are 13 residues in the CDR3. Trimming cost V 3 bases and J 6 bases; bases outside gene matches: 6. In germline, CDR1 is SGDLS, CDR2 YYNGEE. The CDR3 DNA follows: TGTGCCAGCAGCGAGACAGGGAAAGGCGAGCAGTACTTC. Amino acids: CASSETGKGEQYF.

This chain connects TRBV24-1 to TRBJ2-3, with no clear D. Germline loops: CDR1 KGHDR, CDR2 SFDVKD. The CDR3 length is 12 residues. V lost 5 bases to trimming and J lost 2 bases, with 4 bases between them. CDR3 nucleotides: TGTGCCACCAGTGGGACCACAGATACGCAGTATTTT. Its protein product is CATSGTTDTQYF.

A single count supports this clonotype. The V call is TRBV4-3, the J call TRBJ1-2; D not resolved. The CDR3 runs 16 residues. The germline V gene has CDR1 LGHNA and CDR2 YSLEER. The V and J ends lost 0 bases and 6 bases respectively, with 17 bases between them. The CDR3, as DNA: TGCGCCAGCAGCCAAGATTTTCAATCTTTCGGAGATGGCTACACCTTC. Translation: CASSQDFQSFGDGYTF.

The chain combines TRBV7-9 with TRBJ1-5, with 8 nucleotides matching TRBD1. CDR1 and CDR2 from the germline V gene are SEHNR and FQNEAQ (reference sequence). V lost 4 bases and J lost 7; bases outside the gene matches: 6. The CDR3 has 14 amino acids. CDR3 protein: CASSSGQGRQPQHF. CDR3 DNA sequence: TGTGCCAGCAGCTCTGGACAGGGTAGACAGCCCCAGCATTTT. The full variable domain, in which reference TRBV7-9 and TRBJ1-5 provide the parts outside the CDR3, is DTGVSQNPRHKITKRGQNVTFRCDPISEHNRLYWYRQTLGQGPEFLTYFQNEAQLEKSRLLSDRFSAERPKGSFSTLEIQRTEQGDSAMYLCASSSGQGRQPQHFGDGTRLSIL.

The chain uses TRBV14 and TRBJ2-7; the D gene is possibly TRBD2 (5 bases). The CDR3 sequence is 13 residues long. CDR1 and CDR2 from the germline V gene are SGHDN and FVKESK. V was trimmed by 8 bases and J by 0 bases, leaving 11 bases between them. The CDR3, as DNA: TGTGCCAGCGGGAGAGAGAGCTCCTACGAGCAGTACTTC. It yields the protein CASGRESSYEQYF.

The chain has TRBV29-1 and TRBJ2-1; 7 nucleotides align to TRBD2. J gave up 6 bases and V 4 bases, and 18 bases lay outside the gene matches. Germline V gives CDR1 SQVTM, CDR2 ANQGSEA. There are 17 residues in the CDR3. The CDR3 region is CSVVPGDPGGRGNEQFF. DNA for the CDR3: TGCAGCGTTGTGCCGGGTGATCCGGGGGGTCGGGGCAATGAGCAGTTCTTC.

This chain joins TRBV7-2 and TRBJ1-5; a possible D gene is TRBD1 (6 bases). The CDR3 is 14 residues long. Trimming cost V 0 bases and J 6 bases, with 9 bases left between them. Germline loops: CDR1 SGHTA, CDR2 FQGNSA. The CDR3 bases are TGTGCCAGCAGCTTAGCAGGGGGAACTCAGCCCCAGCATTTT. It specifies CASSLAGGTQPQHF.

The chain couples TRBV4-3 to TRBJ2-6; D is unresolved. Trimming left V 1 base short and J 0 bases short, with 4 bases between. CDR1 and CDR2 (germline): LGHNA, YSLEER. This CDR3 is 15 amino acids long. Written as DNA, the CDR3 is TGCGCCAGCAGCCAAGCTGGCTCTGGGGCCAACGTCCTGACTTTC. It specifies CASSQAGSGANVLTF.